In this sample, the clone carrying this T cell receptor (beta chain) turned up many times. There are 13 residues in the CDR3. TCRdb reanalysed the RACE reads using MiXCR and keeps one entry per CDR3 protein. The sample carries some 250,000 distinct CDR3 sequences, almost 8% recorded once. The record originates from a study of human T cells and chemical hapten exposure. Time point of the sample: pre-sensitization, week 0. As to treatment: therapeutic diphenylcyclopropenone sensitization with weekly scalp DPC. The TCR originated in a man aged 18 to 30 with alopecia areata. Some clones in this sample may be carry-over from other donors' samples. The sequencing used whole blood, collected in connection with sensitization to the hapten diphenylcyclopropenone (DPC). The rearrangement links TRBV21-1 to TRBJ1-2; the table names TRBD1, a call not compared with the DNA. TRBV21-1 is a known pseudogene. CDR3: CARLPTGAYGYTF. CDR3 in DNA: TGTGCCAGGCTGCCGACAGGCGCGTATGGCTACACCTTC.